This passage covers 32 T cell receptor beta chains from one sample sequenced in a study of cytomegalovirus exposure and HLA in healthy donors. With 60 Vbeta and 13 Jbeta primers, the PCR was carried out. This table comes from immunoSEQ multiplex PCR, and its TCRdb copy is limited to in-frame clones, with some not included. This repertoire comprises fewer than 110,000 clones; its ten largest clones make up 3.5%. Specimen: PBMCs. Receptor source: a man between 40 and 49 years old in good health and CMV-seronegative.

The V call is TRBV6-5, the J call TRBJ2-3, with a tentative D call TRBD1 (6 bases). The germline V gene encodes CDR1 MNHEY and CDR2 SVGAGI. The V end was cut by 6 bases, the J end by 5 bases, with 12 bases between. The length of the CDR3 is 13 residues. CDR3 region: CASSRRGRDTQYF. CDR3 DNA sequence: TGTGCCAGCAGCCGCAGGGGCCGAGATACGCAGTATTTT.

The chain joins TRBV21-1 to TRBJ2-2; the table's D call, TRBD1, was not checked against the DNA. TRBV21-1 is a pseudogene locus. This CDR3 has 15 residues. CDR3 nucleotide sequence: TGTGCCAGCAGCGGTTACAGGGGGCGGATCGGGGAGCTGTTTTTT. Its protein product is CASSGYRGRIGELFF.

This chain uses TRBV19 with TRBJ1-5; TRBD1 matches 10 bases. With V trimmed by 6 bases and J by 5 bases, 13 bases remained unmatched. Germline assignment: CDR1 LNHDA and CDR2 SQIVND (reference sequence). The length of the CDR3 is 17 residues. The DNA of the CDR3 is TGTGCCAGTAGCCGCAGGGGTGGGACAGGGGAGGATCAGCCCCAGCATTTT. It specifies CASSRRGGTGEDQPQHF. Full variable domain (missing parts from reference TRBV19 and TRBJ1-5): DGGITQSPKYLFRKEGQNVTLSCEQNLNHDAMYWYRQDPGQGLRLIYYSQIVNDFQKGDIAEGYSVSREKKESFPLTVTSAQKNPTAFYLCASSRRGGTGEDQPQHFGDGTRLSIL.

The CDR3 protein is CASSMGRGSSYEQYF. CDR3 nucleotides: TGTGCCAGTAGTATGGGGAGGGGAAGCTCCTACGAGCAGTACTTC. J is TRBJ2-7 and V is TRBV19, with TRBD2 matching over 7 bases. This CDR3 spans 15 amino acids. Germline lookup yields CDR1 LNHDA and CDR2 SQIVND (reference sequence). V lost 3 bases and J lost 0; bases outside the gene matches: 5.

This sequence joins TRBV15 and TRBJ2-5, with a weak D call TRBD2 (6 bases). Matching the DNA end better, TRBJ2-7 makes the J call doubtful. Germline values: CDR1 LNHNV, CDR2 YYDKDF (reference sequence). The CDR3 is made up of 15 amino acids. For the CDR3, the DNA is TGTGCCACCTCTGAGCAAGGACGGGGGAGGTCCGAGCAGTACTTC. As protein: CATSEQGRGRSEQYF.

This chain uses TRBV7-8 with TRBJ2-1; 8 nucleotides line up with TRBD1. The CDR3 is 15 residues long. The J segment lost 2 bases and the V segment lost 5 bases, leaving 5 bases of the junction unmatched. CDR1 is SGHVS, CDR2 FQNEAQ, per germline. CDR3 bases: TGTGCCAGCAGCCTGGACAGGGCTCCCTACAATGAGCAGTTCTTC. It codes for CASSLDRAPYNEQFF.

The rearrangement links TRBV29-1 to TRBJ1-1; D gene unclear. From germline, CDR1 is SQVTM and CDR2 ANQGSEA. V was cut by 6 bases and J by 0 bases, with 8 bases left in between. The CDR3 is 12 amino acids. CDR3 DNA: TGCAGCGTCAGGAGGTTGAACACTGAAGCTTTCTTT. This translates into CSVRRLNTEAFF.

CDR3 in amino acids: CASSRQGQETQYF. The CDR3 nucleotides read TGTGCCAGCAGCCGCCAGGGACAAGAGACCCAGTACTTC. This chain joins TRBV7-2 and TRBJ2-5, with D possibly TRBD1 on 5 matching bases. CDR1 SGHTA and CDR2 FQGNSA come from the germline V gene. Trimming pared 5 bases from V and 2 bases from J, leaving 9 bases between. The CDR3 covers 13 residues.

CDR3 region: CASSLAPGTDTQYF. The CDR3 nucleotides are TGCGCCAGCAGCTTGGCCCCGGGGACAGATACGCAGTATTTT. The V gene is TRBV5-1, the J gene TRBJ2-3, with a tentative D call TRBD2 (5 bases). The germline CDR1 and CDR2 sequences are SGHRS and YFSETQ. This CDR3 region has 14 residues. V was trimmed by 0 bases and J by 3 bases, leaving 8 bases between them.

The rearrangement links TRBV5-6 to TRBJ2-7; tentatively, D is TRBD1 (5 bases). From germline, CDR1 is SGHDT and CDR2 YYEEEE. V gave up 2 bases and J gave up 0 bases, with 9 bases separating them. The CDR3 contains 14 residues. The CDR3 nucleotides read TGTGCCAGCAGCTTTGGACAAAGCTCCTACGAGCAGTACTTC. Translation: CASSFGQSSYEQYF.

V is TRBV9 and J is TRBJ2-6; the match to TRBD1 covers 11 bases. V shed 1 base and J 2 bases; nucleotides not matched to a gene: 5. The CDR3 spans 18 residues. CDR1 is SGDLS, CDR2 YYNGEE, per germline. The CDR3 is CASSVLGQGVTGANVLTF. DNA for the CDR3: TGTGCCAGCAGCGTACTGGGACAGGGGGTAACTGGGGCCAACGTCCTGACTTTC.

This chain joins TRBV11-2 and TRBJ2-3; TRBD2 aligns across 11 bases. This CDR3 comprises 16 residues. Trimming took 5 bases from V and 5 from J; bases not matched to a gene: 9. The germline V gene encodes CDR1 SGHAT and CDR2 FQNNGV. The CDR3 spells CASSKVAGGQRDTQYF. Here the CDR3 DNA reads TGTGCCAGCAGCAAAGTAGCGGGAGGGCAGAGAGATACGCAGTATTTT.

The J gene is TRBJ2-7, the V gene TRBV9; TRBD2 matches 11 bases. The CDR3 contains 15 residues. Germline lookup yields CDR1 SGDLS and CDR2 YYNGEE. V lost 3 bases and J lost 5; bases outside the gene matches: 7. The CDR3 sequence: CASSALAGGLNEQYF. The CDR3 DNA is TGTGCCAGCAGCGCCCTAGCGGGGGGCCTAAACGAGCAGTACTTC.

The chain has TRBV6-6 and TRBJ2-1; 9 bases are shared with TRBD1. V dropped 5 bases and J dropped 2; count of bases not matched to a gene: 4. The CDR3 extends over 15 amino acids. CDR1 is MNHNY, CDR2 SVGAGI, per germline (reference sequence). CDR3 amino acids: CASSDRGDTYNEQFF. As DNA, the CDR3 is TGTGCCAGCAGTGACAGGGGGGACACCTACAATGAGCAGTTCTTC.

The genes are TRBV19 and TRBJ2-7; the match to TRBD1 covers 8 bases. The CDR3 has 15 amino acids. Germline CDR1 LNHDA, CDR2 SQIVND (reference sequence). With V trimmed by 5 bases and J by 2 bases, 8 bases remained unmatched. CDR3 coding DNA: TGTGCCAGTAGTGACGGGGGACAGGCTACCTACGAGCAGTACTTC. As protein: CASSDGGQATYEQYF.

The gene calls are TRBV28 and TRBJ1-2; a possible D gene is TRBD1 (6 bases). Germline CDR1 and CDR2: MDHEN and SYDVKM. This CDR3 has 13 amino acids. Trimming removed 10 bases from V and 0 bases from J, with 12 bases in between. CDR3 sequence: CAIRTASNYGYTF. Here the CDR3 DNA reads TGTGCCATCAGGACAGCTTCTAACTATGGCTACACCTTC.

The genes are TRBV7-9 and TRBJ2-1, with TRBD2 identical over 11 bases. J lost 5 bases, V lost 6 bases, and 6 bases had no gene match. There are 15 residues in the CDR3. Germline V gene sequence: CDR1 SEHNR, CDR2 FQNEAQ (reference sequence). The CDR3 reads CASRSGTSGNNEQFF. CDR3 nucleotides: TGTGCCAGCAGGTCCGGGACTAGCGGAAACAATGAGCAGTTCTTC.

The V gene is TRBV7-2, the J gene TRBJ1-5; 7 bases align to TRBD1. The CDR3 is 15 residues long. The junction had 13 bases not matched to a gene; V was cut back by 3 bases and J by 11 bases. In germline, CDR1 is SGHTA, CDR2 FQGNSA. For the CDR3, the DNA is TGTGCCAGCAGCTTGACGACAGGGACCGTCTCGACCCAGCATTTT. Its translation is CASSLTTGTVSTQHF.

J is TRBJ1-1 and V is TRBV9; D gene unclear. This CDR3 is 15 amino acids long. Germline CDR1 and CDR2: SGDLS and YYNGEE. Trimming removed 7 bases from V and 2 bases from J, with 18 bases in between. CDR3: CASARNLLLNTEAFF. DNA for the CDR3: TGTGCCAGCGCGAGGAACCTTCTTCTAAACACTGAAGCTTTCTTT.

The genes are TRBV5-1 and TRBJ1-5; possibly TRBD1 for D (5 bases). CDR3 length equals 14 residues. CDR1 is SGHRS, CDR2 YFSETQ, per germline. The V gene lost 4 bases and the J gene lost 7 bases, with 15 bases spanning the gap. The CDR3 sequence is CASSPAGREQPQHF. CDR3 in DNA: TGCGCCAGCAGCCCGGCAGGGCGGGAACAGCCCCAGCATTTT.

The rearrangement uses TRBV11-2 and TRBJ2-2, with 11 bases aligning to TRBD2. Per the germline V gene, CDR1 is SGHAT and CDR2 is FQNNGV. The V and J ends lost 8 bases and 3 bases, in that order; junction bases with no gene match: 8. The CDR3 extends over 16 amino acids. As DNA, the CDR3 is TGTGCCAGCCACACCCCGGGACTAGCGGACACCGGGGAGCTGTTTTTT. Amino acids: CASHTPGLADTGELFF.

The rearrangement uses TRBV19 and TRBJ1-4; 9 nucleotides match TRBD1. CDR1 LNHDA and CDR2 SQIVND come from the germline V gene (reference sequence). Trimming took 6 bases from V and 0 from J; bases not matched to a gene: 11. This CDR3 region has 18 residues. The CDR3 nucleotides read TGTGCCAGTAGGGGACAGGGACCGGGGTATGCAACTAATGAAAAACTGTTTTTT. Its protein is CASRGQGPGYATNEKLFF.

The chain has TRBV30 and TRBJ2-6; weak D call: TRBD1 (5 bases). The CDR3 sequence is 15 residues long. V gave up 5 bases and J gave up 0 bases, with 11 bases separating them. From germline, CDR1 is GTSNPN and CDR2 SVGIG (reference sequence). The CDR3 sequence: CAWAFGHSGANVLTF. DNA for the CDR3: TGTGCCTGGGCTTTCGGACACTCTGGGGCCAACGTCCTGACTTTC.

The V call is TRBV5-1, the J call TRBJ2-2, with 7 bases that match TRBD1. Germline V gene data show CDR1 as SGHRS and CDR2 as YFSETQ. The CDR3 consists of 16 residues. J gave up 3 bases and V 4 bases, and 9 bases lay outside the gene matches. The CDR3 coding sequence is TGCGCCAGCAGCACGGGACAGTGGGAGTACACCGGGGAGCTGTTTTTT. It is translated as CASSTGQWEYTGELFF.

V is TRBV19 and J is TRBJ2-7; 9 positions match TRBD1. Trimming at V came to 3 bases and at J to 12 bases, leaving 9 bases not matched to a gene. CDR3 length: 13 amino acids. CDR1 is LNHDA and CDR2 is SQIVND in the germline V gene (reference sequence). DNA of the CDR3: TGTGCCAGTAGTATCGGGACAGGGAAGTCGGTGTACTTC. It encodes CASSIGTGKSVYF.

The rearrangement uses TRBV4-3 and TRBJ2-3; possibly TRBD2 for D (5 bases). CDR1 and CDR2 (germline): LGHNA, YSLEER. The CDR3 loop spans 15 amino acids. V shed 1 base and J shed 2 bases, with 10 bases lying between them. The CDR3 reads CASSQGGDPTDTQYF. CDR3 in DNA: TGCGCCAGCAGCCAAGGGGGAGACCCCACAGATACGCAGTATTTT.

This rearrangement joins TRBV6-5 to TRBJ2-1; tentative D call: TRBD1 (5 bases). The CDR3 consists of 15 residues. The V gene lost 5 bases and the J gene lost 6 bases, with 17 bases spanning the gap. Germline loops: CDR1 MNHEY, CDR2 SVGAGI. CDR3 in amino acids: CASSHLLTGSNEQFF. The CDR3 nucleotides are TGTGCCAGCAGTCACCTTCTAACAGGTTCCAATGAGCAGTTCTTC.

The CDR3 loop reads CAISEKGTSGGNTGELFF. As DNA, the CDR3 is TGTGCCATCAGTGAGAAGGGAACCAGCGGGGGGAACACCGGGGAGCTGTTTTTT. The chain links TRBV10-3 to TRBJ2-2, with 8 bases matching TRBD2. The V segment lost 2 bases and the J segment 1 base; nucleotides outside the gene matches: 9. From germline, CDR1 is ENHRY and CDR2 SYGVKD. The CDR3 consists of 18 residues.

V gene TRBV10-3 combines with J gene TRBJ1-4, with 7 bases identical to TRBD1. CDR1 and CDR2 (germline): ENHRY, SYGVKD. V shed 3 bases and J 1 base; nucleotides not matched to a gene: 2. This CDR3 is built from 15 residues. The CDR3 DNA reads as TGTGCCATCAGTGATTACAGGGGAACTAATGAAAAACTGTTTTTT. This codes for CAISDYRGTNEKLFF.

The rearrangement links TRBV5-1 to TRBJ1-6, with 7 positions matching TRBD1. The J segment lost 7 bases and the V segment lost 4 bases, leaving 8 bases of the junction unmatched. The CDR3 totals 15 residues. Germline CDR1 is SGHRS and CDR2 is YFSETQ. The CDR3 loop is CASSQQDRINSPLHF. As DNA, the CDR3 is TGCGCCAGCAGCCAGCAGGACAGGATAAATTCACCCCTCCACTTT.

V usage is TRBV5-1 and J usage is TRBJ1-1, with D hard to call. CDR1 SGHRS and CDR2 YFSETQ come from the germline V gene. This CDR3 has 15 residues. V shed 0 bases and J shed 5 bases, with 14 bases lying between them. The CDR3 here is CASSLGLARGTEAFF. CDR3 bases: TGCGCCAGCAGCTTGGGTCTTGCACGGGGAACTGAAGCTTTCTTT.

V gene TRBV9 combines with J gene TRBJ2-1, with 8 bases lining up with TRBD2. Germline trimming cut 2 bases from V and 4 bases from J; bases unmatched to any gene: 20. Germline V gene lookup returns CDR1 SGDLS and CDR2 YYNGEE. This CDR3 is 20 amino acids long. CDR3 residues: CASSVFTSGRSENSYNEQFF. The CDR3 coding sequence is TGTGCCAGCAGCGTTTTTACCAGCGGGAGATCGGAAAACTCATACAATGAGCAGTTCTTC.